This is a list of T cell receptor beta chains from one sample in a study of PD-L1 blockade in urothelial cancer. TCRdb keeps only in-frame clones here, not all; method: immunoSEQ multiplex PCR. The table includes roughly 100,000 clones, approximately 86% detected once. The sequences come from PBMCs, collected around atezolizumab (anti-PD-L1) treatment. All receptors derive from a man between 50 and 59 years old with urothelial cancer. CDR3s include the opening cysteine and the closing phenylalanine or tryptophan.

v_call	j_call	cdr3_aa
TRBV6-1	TRBJ2-5	CASSEVWAGGTQYF
TRBV5-7	TRBJ1-5	CASSLVVTARCNQPQHF
TRBV28	TRBJ1-4	CASSTGGGDEKLFF
TRBV7-9	TRBJ2-7	CASSLVEGGSYEQYF
TRBV5-1	TRBJ1-6	CASSLGTGNYNSPLHF
TRBV19	TRBJ2-2	CASSRSGTNTGELFF
TRBV18	TRBJ2-1	CASSPLGTSGSNEQFF
TRBV11-2	TRBJ2-1	CASSLVTSGPLYEQFF
TRBV5-6	TRBJ2-7	CASSFRGISYEQYF
TRBV5-1	TRBJ2-5	CASSLGQGKETQYF
TRBV5-1	TRBJ2-3	CASSFYPDTQYF
TRBV11-1	TRBJ2-2	CASSGQGVTGELFF
TRBV20-1	TRBJ1-2	CSAQGRYGYTF
TRBV28	TRBJ2-7	CASSLLYGGTGSYEQYF
TRBV19	TRBJ2-1	CATSSGRAGEQFF
TRBV9	TRBJ2-1	CASSVVGLAGYEQFF
TRBV28	TRBJ2-1	CASSFIPGQGNEQFF
TRBV7-9	TRBJ2-2	CASSSAGGAGNTGELFF
TRBV6-6	TRBJ2-2	CASLAFSGELFF
TRBV2	TRBJ1-6	CASSVRLLEALHF
TRBV30	TRBJ2-7	CAWSLREGQSYEQYF
TRBV5-8	TRBJ2-7	CASSLGVYEQYF
TRBV18	TRBJ2-3	CASSPLAGGSDTQYF